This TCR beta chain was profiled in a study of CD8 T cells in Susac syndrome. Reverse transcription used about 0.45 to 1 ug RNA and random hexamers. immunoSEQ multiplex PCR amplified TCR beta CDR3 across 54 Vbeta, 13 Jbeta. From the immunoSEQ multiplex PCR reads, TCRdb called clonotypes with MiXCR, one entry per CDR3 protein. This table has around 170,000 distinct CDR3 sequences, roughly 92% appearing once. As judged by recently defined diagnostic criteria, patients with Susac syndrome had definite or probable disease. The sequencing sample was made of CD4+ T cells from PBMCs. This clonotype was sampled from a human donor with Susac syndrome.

The CDR3 DNA follows: TGTGCCAGCAGCTTATTGGGATACACAGATACGCAGTATTTT. Translating gives CASSLLGYTDTQYF. V gene TRBV7-6 combines with J gene TRBJ2-3; D gene ambiguous. Trimming removed 2 bases from V and 2 bases from J, with 8 bases in between. CDR1 is SGHVS, CDR2 FNYEAQ, per germline. This CDR3 contains 14 residues.